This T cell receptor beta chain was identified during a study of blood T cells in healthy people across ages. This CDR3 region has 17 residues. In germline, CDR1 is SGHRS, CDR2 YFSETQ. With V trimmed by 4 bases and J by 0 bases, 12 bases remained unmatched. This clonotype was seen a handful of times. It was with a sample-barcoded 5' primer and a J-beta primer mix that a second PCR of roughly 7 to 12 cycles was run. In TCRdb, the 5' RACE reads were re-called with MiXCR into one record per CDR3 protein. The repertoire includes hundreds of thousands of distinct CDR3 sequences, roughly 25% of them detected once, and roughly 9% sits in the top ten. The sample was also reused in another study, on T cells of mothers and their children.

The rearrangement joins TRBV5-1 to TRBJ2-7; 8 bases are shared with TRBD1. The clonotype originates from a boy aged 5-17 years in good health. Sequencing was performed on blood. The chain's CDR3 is CASSPGTGNIYSYEQYF. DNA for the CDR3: TGCGCCAGCAGCCCCGGGACAGGAAACATCTACTCCTACGAGCAGTACTTC.